The clone carrying this TCR beta chain was found many times. The CDR3 extends over 14 amino acids. V shed 5 bases, J shed 6 bases, and the junction held 4 bases outside the gene matches. From germline, CDR1 is SGHNT and CDR2 YENEEA. These data belong to a study of chronic HIV infection and antiretroviral therapy. A single record per CDR3 protein comes from TCRdb applying MiXCR to the 5' RACE reads. The sample holds 30,000 or so distinct CDR3 sequences; around 9% are singletons and the top ten take 2.5%. The J gene is TRBJ2-1, the V gene TRBV11-3, with 10 bases matching TRBD1. Sequences were obtained from peripheral blood. The receptor was isolated from an adult who had HIV and had not received antiretroviral therapy, or was an uninfected healthy control (not recorded which). Here the CDR3 DNA reads TGTGCCAGCAGCCGGGACAGGGGTATCAATGAGCAGTTCTTC. It is translated as CASSRDRGINEQFF. The entire variable domain, with the rest obtained from reference TRBV11-3 and TRBJ2-1, is as follows: EAGVVQSPRYKIIEKKQPVAFWCNPISGHNTLYWYLQNLGQGPELLIRYENEEAVDDSQLPKDRFSAERLKGVDSTLKIQPAELGDSAVYLCASSRDRGINEQFFGPGTRLTVL.